Listed below are T cell receptor beta chains from one sample, sequenced in a study of blood T cell repertoires in COVID-19. TCRdb's copy holds only in-frame clones and misses some; the assay was immunoSEQ multiplex PCR. The sample consists of about 440,000 clones, roughly 90% of them appearing once. Sequenced: peripheral blood. These receptors all stem from a woman in her 30s with acute or convalescent COVID-19. CDR3s include the opening cysteine and the closing phenylalanine or tryptophan. The order of the fields is J gene, V gene, D gene, clone size, CDR3 length, CDR3 DNA, CDR3 protein. D genes are given only for firm matches. The listing skips clone size in some rows; elsewhere it reads once, few, many or a size class.

>TRBJ1-4|TRBV4-1|NA|NA|12
TGCGCCAGCAGCCGGGGAGGAGAAAAACTGTTTTTT
CASSRGGEKLFF
>TRBJ2-2|TRBV12-5|NA|NA|13
TGTGCTAGTGGTTTCGAGGGTTCCGGGGAGCTGTTTTTT
CASGFEGSGELFF
>TRBJ2-3|TRBV7-9|TRBD2|once|14
TGTGCCAGCAGCTCGTATAGCGGGGGGAATACGCAGTATTTT
CASSSYSGGNTQYF
>TRBJ1-6|TRBV30|NA|NA|13
TGTGCCTGGAGCCCGGGGATAGGCTCACCCCTCCACTTT
CAWSPGIGSPLHF
>TRBJ1-4|TRBV28|NA|once|13
TGTGCCAGTTCGGGGGTCAAGAATGAAAAACTGTTTTTT
CASSGVKNEKLFF
>TRBJ2-7|TRBV6-6|TRBD1|few|14
TGTGCCAGCAGTAACCCAGGGACAGCCTACGAGCAGTACTTC
CASSNPGTAYEQYF
>TRBJ2-3|TRBV19|TRBD2|NA|16
TGTGCCAGTAGTATAATAGCGGGGGGGGTCACAGATACGCAGTATTTT
CASSIIAGGVTDTQYF
>TRBJ1-1|TRBV11-2|NA|NA|14
TGTGCCAGCAGCTCCCAACAGGGGAACACTGAAGCTTTCTTT
CASSSQQGNTEAFF
>TRBJ1-2|TRBV5-6|NA|NA|12
TGTGCCAGCAGCTTTACTAAAAGGGGCTACACCTTC
CASSFTKRGYTF
>TRBJ2-7|TRBV28|TRBD1|NA|13
TGTGCCAGCAGTGGGACAGGGTGGTACGAGCAGTACTTC
CASSGTGWYEQYF
>TRBJ2-7|TRBV10-2|TRBD1|few|15
TGCGCCAGCAGTGAGTCAAGGGGGCTCTCCTACGAGCAGTACTTC
CASSESRGLSYEQYF
>TRBJ2-1|TRBV29-1|NA|once|11
TGCAGCGTCACAGGCTCGGATGAGCAGTTCTTC
CSVTGSDEQFF